The 3 T cell receptor beta chains presented below share a single source sample, sequenced in a study of early T cells in non-severe SARS-CoV-2 infection. TCRdb processed the 5' RACE reads anew with MiXCR; each CDR3 protein has one entry. The data show 75,000 to 100,000 distinct CDR3 sequences, over 15% seen once. Material: whole blood. The receptors come from an adult who was a healthcare worker with PCR-confirmed SARS-CoV-2 infection or an uninfected control (not recorded which).

This clonotype occurred many times. This chain uses TRBV7-2 with TRBJ2-1; D uncertain. The V and J ends lost 0 bases and 3 bases respectively, with 0 bases between them. The CDR3 extends over 12 amino acids. Germline V gives CDR1 SGHTA, CDR2 FQGNSA. This CDR3 is CASSLAYNEQFF. CDR3 in DNA: TGTGCCAGCAGCTTAGCCTACAATGAGCAGTTCTTC.

This clonotype was observed a handful of times. The CDR3 loop is CAISEPPWTAPTSSYEQYF. The CDR3, as DNA: TGTGCCATCAGTGAGCCCCCTTGGACAGCCCCAACCAGCTCCTACGAGCAGTACTTC. This sequence joins TRBV10-3 and TRBJ2-7; possibly TRBD1 for D (6 bases). Germline V gene sequence: CDR1 ENHRY, CDR2 SYGVKD. Deletions cut 2 bases from V and 0 bases from J, with 23 bases between. This CDR3 has 19 residues.

This clonotype was recorded a few times. J is TRBJ2-1 and V is TRBV6-2 or TRBV6-3, with 9 bases fitting TRBD2. This CDR3 contains 15 residues. The V segment lost 6 bases and the J segment 3 bases; nucleotides outside the gene matches: 6. CDR1 MNHEY and CDR2 SVGEGT come from the germline V gene. CDR3 nucleotide sequence: TGTGCCAGCAGCCTGATAGCGGGAGTCTACAATGAGCAGTTCTTC. Translation: CASSLIAGVYNEQFF.